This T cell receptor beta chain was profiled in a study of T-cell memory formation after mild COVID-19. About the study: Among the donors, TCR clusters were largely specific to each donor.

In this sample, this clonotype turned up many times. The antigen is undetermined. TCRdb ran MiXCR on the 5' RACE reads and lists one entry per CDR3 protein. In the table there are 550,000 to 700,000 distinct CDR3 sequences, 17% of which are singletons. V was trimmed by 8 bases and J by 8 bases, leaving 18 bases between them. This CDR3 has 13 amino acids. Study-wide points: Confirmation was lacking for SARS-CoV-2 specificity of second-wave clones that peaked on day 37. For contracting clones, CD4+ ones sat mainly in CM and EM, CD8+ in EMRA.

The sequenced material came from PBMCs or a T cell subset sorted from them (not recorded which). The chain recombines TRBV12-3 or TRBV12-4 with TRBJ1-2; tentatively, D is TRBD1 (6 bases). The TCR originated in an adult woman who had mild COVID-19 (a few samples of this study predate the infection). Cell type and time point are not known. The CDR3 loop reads CASGNREAWGYTF. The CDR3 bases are TGTGCCAGCGGGAACAGGGAGGCGTGGGGCTACACCTTC.